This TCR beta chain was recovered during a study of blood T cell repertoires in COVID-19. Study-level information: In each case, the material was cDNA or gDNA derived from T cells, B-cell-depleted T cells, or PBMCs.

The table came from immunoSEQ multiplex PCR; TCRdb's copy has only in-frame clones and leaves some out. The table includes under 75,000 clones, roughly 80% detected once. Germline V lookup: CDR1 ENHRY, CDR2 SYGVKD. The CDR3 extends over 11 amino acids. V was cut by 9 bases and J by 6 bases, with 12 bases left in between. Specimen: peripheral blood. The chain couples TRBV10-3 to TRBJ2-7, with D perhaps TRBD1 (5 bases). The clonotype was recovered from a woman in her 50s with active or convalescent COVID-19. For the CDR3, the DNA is TGTGCCATTGGGGCTCCAGCCGAGCAGTACTTC. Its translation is CAIGAPAEQYF.